The clone carrying this TCR beta chain came up a few times. The assay was immunoSEQ multiplex PCR, and TCRdb's table has in-frame clones only and misses some. There are around 220,000 clones in the sample; about 90% occur only once, and around 1.5% lies in the top ten. The data were obtained in a study of blood T cell repertoires in COVID-19. About the study: Acute-phase and convalescent COVID-19 samples originated in the United States, Italy and Spain. PBMCs, B-cell-depleted T cells, or T cells provided the cDNA or gDNA that made up the material.

The source is a man younger than 35 with active or convalescent COVID-19. Sequencing was done on a sample of peripheral blood.

The CDR3 sequence is CASSYVAGGSSYGYTF. DNA for the CDR3: TGTGCCAGTAGTTACGTCGCAGGGGGCTCGAGCTATGGCTACACCTTC. The J gene is TRBJ1-2, the V gene TRBV19; 8 nucleotides line up with TRBD1. CDR1 and CDR2 (germline): LNHDA, SQIVND (reference sequence). The CDR3 spans 16 residues. Trimming cost V 5 bases and J 4 bases; bases outside gene matches: 12.